This T cell receptor beta chain was identified in a study of shared clonotypes between healthy human individuals. Findings of the study overall: In the sorted subsets, rarefaction showed sequencing was incomplete despite large depth.

Produced via immunoSEQ multiplex PCR; TCRdb's table is partial and in-frame only. Of around 1.5 million clones listed, 95% to 99% are singletons. As to this clone: What it recognizes is unknown.

This CDR3 contains 15 residues. The trim removed 2 bases at V and 4 bases at J, leaving 6 bases unmatched. In germline, CDR1 is SEHNR, CDR2 FQNEAQ (reference sequence). The chain carries TRBV7-9 and TRBJ2-5, with TRBD1 identical over 8 bases. The source material was naive CD4+ T cells sorted from blood. The subset is: CD45RA+ positively selected. The source is a man aged 25-40 years in good health. The CDR3 loop reads CASSLRRGLAETQYF. CDR3 DNA sequence: TGTGCCAGCAGCTTACGCAGGGGGCTGGCAGAGACCCAGTACTTC.